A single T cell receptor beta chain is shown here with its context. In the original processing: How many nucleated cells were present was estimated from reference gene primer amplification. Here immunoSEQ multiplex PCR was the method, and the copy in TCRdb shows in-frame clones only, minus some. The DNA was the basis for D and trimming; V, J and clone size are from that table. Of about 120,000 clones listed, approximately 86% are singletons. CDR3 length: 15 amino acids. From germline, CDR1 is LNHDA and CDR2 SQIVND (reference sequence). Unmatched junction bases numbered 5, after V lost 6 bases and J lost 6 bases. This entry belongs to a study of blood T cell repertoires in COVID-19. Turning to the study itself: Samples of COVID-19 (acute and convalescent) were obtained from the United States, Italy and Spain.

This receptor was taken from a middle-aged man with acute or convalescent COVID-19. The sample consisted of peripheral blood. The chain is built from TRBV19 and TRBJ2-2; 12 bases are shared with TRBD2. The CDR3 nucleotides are TGTGCCAGTAGCCCTAGCGGGGGGGCCCCCGGGGAGCTGTTTTTT. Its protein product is CASSPSGGAPGELFF.